The sequence of this TCR beta chain was determined in a study of breast tumors, draining lymph nodes, adjacent tissues (dated by TCRdb to about 2016). Looking at the study overall: TCR beta repertoires were compared across tumor, adjacent nontumor tissue and axillary lymph nodes obtained from breast cancer patients. The study aimed to assess the relationships and possible T-cell exchange between tumor, surrounding tissue and draining lymph node repertoires in human breast cancer. Paper-wide results and their limitations: Tumor and nontumor tissue repertoires were found to be significantly more similar in luminal-like than in basal-like breast cancer. The study presented the conclusion that tumor T cells originate in lymph nodes as consistent with a hypothesis, not as something directly demonstrated. Tumor T-cell repertoires showed less diversity than lymph node repertoires and more diversity than nontumor tissue repertoires, and tumor T-cell repertoires showed preferential V and J gene usage. A scenario in which most tumor T cells derive from the lymph node and then expand within tumor tissue was judged to be consistent with the data.

Sequencing relied on an Illumina HiSeq 2000. TCR beta chain libraries were generated through multiplex PCR amplification. High-throughput sequencing was used to analyze the amplified TCR beta chain products. TCRdb passed the public sequencing reads through fastp at Q25 and MiXCR, retaining productive beta sequences. Under each unique CDR3 protein, matching rows form one entry showing the most common genes and DNA. The sample has approximately 210,000 distinct CDR3 sequences on record, less than 40% of them singletons. Clones ranked in the top ten supply approximately 3.5% of the sample. As for this clonotype: Its antigen has not been determined. Within one base of it there is no much larger clone, and no base qualities were kept.

The junction carries 21 bases between V and J, which are trimmed by 3 bases and 9 bases respectively. Spanning cysteine to phenylalanine, the CDR3 consists of 15 amino acids. The sequence is cut down to CDR3 DNA, 45 bases in frame from base 1. The germline V gene (reference sequence) provides CDR1 LNHNV and CDR2 YYDKDF. The axillary draining lymph nodes of breast cancer patients were the source of the lymph node samples. Recombination linked TRBV15 to TRBJ2-7; perhaps TRBD2 is the D gene, with 6 bases matching. This TCR was sampled from a female donor with breast cancer. Some clones in this sample may be carry-over from other donors' samples. Sequenced material: axillary lymph node tissue. The CDR3 amino acid sequence is: CATSSLDGTLGAQYF. The nucleotide sequence is TGTGCCACCAGCAGCTTGGATGGGACTCTCGGTGCGCAGTACTTC.